The text below deals with one T cell receptor beta chain. The antigen is not known. The record originates from a study of OX40 agonist ivuxolimab in advanced cancers. Study as a whole: The patients' treatment was ivuxolimab, an agonistic anti-OX40 (CD134) antibody. Of the participants, around 39% had some prior anti-PD-1, anti-PD-L1 or anti-CTLA-4 therapy, which was allowed.

The study's findings and limits: Expanded clones were, on average, more numerous among CD8+ T cells than CD4+. Both CD4+ and CD8+ T cell populations in blood had undergone clonal expansion by week 6 at 0.1 to 3.0 mg/kg.

Sequencing was performed with immunoSEQ multiplex PCR; in TCRdb, only in-frame clones are kept and a portion is missing. Of 60,000 to 100,000 clones in the sample, around 94% are singletons; the top ten hold about 20%. V was shortened by 6 bases and J by 6 bases, with 11 bases between the two germline ends. The length of the CDR3 is 12 residues. CDR1 and CDR2 (germline): MNHNY, SVGAGI (reference sequence). The chain uses TRBV6-6 and TRBJ1-2; tentative D call: TRBD1 (6 bases). This clonotype originated in an adult with an advanced solid tumor such as melanoma, head and neck, liver or kidney cancer. The input for sequencing was CD4+ or CD8+ T cells sorted from blood, taken in a trial of the OX40 agonist ivuxolimab. The CDR3 region has the DNA TGTGCCAGCAGCGGGACACCCCATGGCTACACCTTC. It is translated as CASSGTPHGYTF.